These T cell receptor beta chains were read from a single sample in a study of cytomegalovirus exposure and HLA in healthy donors. Libraries were prepared by immunoSEQ multiplex PCR; TCRdb keeps only in-frame clonotypes and omits some of them. The sample lists about 160,000 clones; about 80% were seen once. Sequencing input: PBMCs. The source of these receptors is a female donor in good health and CMV-seronegative. Both conserved end residues are part of each CDR3.

len | v_gene | CDR3aa
12 | TRBV28 | CASRLTGGGYTF
15 | TRBV15 | CATSIERGSHGEQFF
15 | TRBV6-5 | CASSYVAGGPYEQYF
15 | TRBV9 | CASSAAGTPDYEQYF
14 | TRBV29-1 | CSVEGGLTYNEQFF
16 | TRBV30 | CAWRSSRDLASYEQYF
18 | TRBV27 | CASSSHRDRSSTNEKLFF
14 | TRBV6-4 | CASSVELGNQPQHF
13 | TRBV6-1 | CASRESGGTEAFF
15 | TRBV4-2 | CASSQPGQGRYEQYF
17 | TRBV2 | CASSEYPGAGGAGELFF
11 | TRBV27 | CASSRPGEAFF